These 26 T cell receptor beta chains came from one sample sequenced in a study of blood T cell repertoires in COVID-19. Sequencing was performed with immunoSEQ multiplex PCR; in TCRdb, only in-frame clones are kept and a portion is missing. The sample has some 200,000 clones, about four fifths seen once. Sequenced material: PBMCs or T cells enriched from blood (not recorded which). These receptors were collected from a woman between 50 and 59 years old who had been exposed to COVID-19.

V gene TRBV18 combines with J gene TRBJ1-5, with D unclear. There are 14 residues in the CDR3. CDR1 and CDR2 (germline): KGHSH, LQKENI. The V and J ends lost 8 bases and 4 bases respectively, with 15 bases between them. Here the CDR3 DNA reads TGTGCCAGCGTGGTAAGCGGGAGTAATCAGCCCCAGCATTTT. Amino acids: CASVVSGSNQPQHF.

This clone was seen a single time. The J gene is TRBJ2-3, the V gene TRBV10-2; perhaps TRBD2 as D (6 bases). The germline V and J ends were trimmed by 3 bases and 6 bases, with 19 bases remaining between them. This CDR3 is 16 amino acids long. Germline loops: CDR1 WSHSY, CDR2 SAAADI. CDR3 sequence: CASSDPRRGRVDTQYF. In DNA, the CDR3 is TGCGCCAGCAGTGACCCACGGCGGGGCCGGGTGGATACGCAGTATTTT.

V is TRBV6-5 and J is TRBJ1-2, with D uncertain. This CDR3 has 13 amino acids. Trimming pared 6 bases from V and 3 bases from J, leaving 11 bases between. Per the germline V gene, CDR1 is MNHEY and CDR2 is SVGAGI. The CDR3 region has the DNA TGTGCCAGCAGGGTGGACGGGGACTATGGCTACACCTTC. Translating it yields CASRVDGDYGYTF.

The chain employs TRBV28 and TRBJ1-2, with TRBD1 matching 8 bases. This CDR3 comprises 14 residues. V was pared by 3 bases and J by 0 bases, with 0 bases of the junction left unmatched. Germline V gene sequence: CDR1 MDHEN, CDR2 SYDVKM. For the CDR3, the DNA is TGTGCCAGCAGTTTGGGACAGGCTAACTATGGCTACACCTTC. Its translation is CASSLGQANYGYTF.

V and J are TRBV28 and TRBJ1-6; 8 nucleotides align to TRBD1. V shed 6 bases and J 10 bases; nucleotides not matched to a gene: 5. The CDR3 contains 13 residues. The germline gives CDR1 MDHEN, CDR2 SYDVKM. DNA for the CDR3: TGTGCCAGCAGACCTAACAGGGGGTCACCCCTCCACTTT. It is translated as CASRPNRGSPLHF. The full variable domain, in which reference TRBV28 and TRBJ1-6 provide the parts outside the CDR3, is DVKVTQSSRYLVKRTGEKVFLECVQDMDHENMFWYRQDPGLGLRLIYFSYDVKMKEKGDIPEGYSVSREKKERFSLILESASTNQTSMYLCASRPNRGSPLHFGNGTRLTVT.

This clone has only one observation. The rearrangement links TRBV7-9 to TRBJ2-1; TRBD2 agrees at 11 bases. The length of the CDR3 is 15 residues. V lost 7 bases and J lost 4; bases outside the gene matches: 6. Germline loops: CDR1 SEHNR, CDR2 FQNEAQ (reference sequence). The CDR3 DNA reads TGTGCCAGCAAAAGACTAGCGGGGACGTACAATGAGCAGTTCTTC. Residues: CASKRLAGTYNEQFF.

This clone has just a few counts. This rearrangement joins TRBV6-2 or TRBV6-3 to TRBJ1-6; 8 nucleotides agree with TRBD1. Unmatched junction bases numbered 11, after V lost 5 bases and J lost 11 bases. CDR3 length: 15 residues. From germline, CDR1 is MNHEY and CDR2 SVGEGT. As DNA, the CDR3 is TGTGCCAGCAGTCGCCCCCGGACAGGGCGGGCACCCCTCCACTTT. Its protein is CASSRPRTGRAPLHF.

This clone has only a few counts. V gene TRBV7-2 combines with J gene TRBJ1-1; possible D gene TRBD1, 5 bases. Between the trimmed V and J ends, which lost 1 base and 4 bases, there was a span of 10 bases. The CDR3 totals 14 residues. Germline CDR1 is SGHTA and CDR2 is FQGNSA. The CDR3 nucleotides read TGTGCCAGCAGCTTAGAGTATGGGGCCACTGAAGCTTTCTTT. This translates into CASSLEYGATEAFF.

V usage is TRBV11-2 and J usage is TRBJ1-1; 7 nucleotides agree with TRBD1. This CDR3 has 12 residues. Germline-derived CDR1 and CDR2 are SGHAT and FQNNGV. Trimming at V came to 5 bases and at J to 6 bases, leaving 3 bases not matched to a gene. The CDR3 DNA follows: TGTGCCAGCAGCACGACAGGGCCTGAAGCTTTCTTT. Translation gives CASSTTGPEAFF.

The chain employs TRBV13 and TRBJ1-1, with D uncertain. There are 12 residues in the CDR3. V was shortened by 3 bases and J by 7 bases, with 9 bases between the two germline ends. The germline gives CDR1 PRHDT, CDR2 FYEKMQ (reference sequence). The CDR3 here is CASSFSSGEAFF. The CDR3 DNA follows: TGTGCCAGCAGCTTCAGTTCAGGTGAAGCTTTCTTT.

This chain connects TRBV10-3 to TRBJ1-1; 7 nucleotides line up with TRBD1. Germline V gene lookup returns CDR1 ENHRY and CDR2 SYGVKD. The CDR3 loop spans 12 amino acids. Trimming removed 3 bases from V and 11 bases from J; junction bases left unmatched: 6. CDR3 nucleotide sequence: TGTGCCATCAGTGACTTAACAGGGGATGCTTTCTTT. Protein: CAISDLTGDAFF.

The V gene is TRBV29-1, the J gene TRBJ1-2; no definite D call. Trimming removed 3 bases from V and 0 bases from J, with 23 bases in between. From germline, CDR1 is SQVTM and CDR2 ANQGSEA. The CDR3 extends over 18 amino acids. DNA for the CDR3: TGCAGCGTTGATGTCATCACGGCAGGTTTTCCAGCTAACTATGGCTACACCTTC. This gives the protein CSVDVITAGFPANYGYTF.

V gene TRBV7-9 combines with J gene TRBJ1-2, with TRBD1 matching 8 bases. Per the germline V gene, CDR1 is SEHNR and CDR2 is FQNEAQ (reference sequence). With V trimmed by 5 bases and J by 6 bases, 11 bases remained unmatched. The CDR3 contains 15 residues. CDR3 sequence: CASSPGQGGIDGYTF. Written as DNA, the CDR3 is TGTGCCAGCAGCCCTGGACAGGGAGGTATTGATGGCTACACCTTC. Supplemented by reference TRBV7-9 and TRBJ1-2, the full variable domain reads DTGVSQNPRHKITKRGQNVTFRCDPISEHNRLYWYRQTLGQGPEFLTYFQNEAQLEKSRLLSDRFSAERPKGSFSTLEIQRTEQGDSAMYLCASSPGQGGIDGYTFGSGTRLTVV.

The chain uses TRBV3-1 (or the pseudogene TRBV3-2) and TRBJ1-1, with 9 bases fitting TRBD1. CDR1 is LGHDT and CDR2 is YNNKEL in the germline V gene (reference sequence). This CDR3 has 15 amino acids. Trimming took 4 bases from V and 5 from J; bases not matched to a gene: 8. CDR3 region: CASSPSDRGRTEAFF. In DNA form, the CDR3 reads TGTGCCAGCAGCCCCTCGGACAGGGGAAGGACTGAAGCTTTCTTT.

This sequence joins TRBV6-2 or TRBV6-3 and TRBJ2-5; no clear D. In germline, CDR1 is MNHEY, CDR2 SVGEGT. This CDR3 has 15 amino acids. V lost 4 bases and J lost 7, with 19 bases in between. CDR3 nucleotides: TGTGCCAGCAGTTCGGGTGACGACCGGTATGGGACCCAGTACTTC. This translates into CASSSGDDRYGTQYF.

This chain uses TRBV18 with TRBJ2-2, with D perhaps TRBD2 (5 bases). V lost 3 bases to trimming and J lost 4 bases, with 18 bases between them. The CDR3 has 17 amino acids. Germline CDR1 KGHSH, CDR2 LQKENI. The CDR3 region is CASSPAWAGKATGELFF. CDR3 sequence (DNA): TGTGCCAGCTCACCTGCCTGGGCGGGCAAAGCCACCGGGGAGCTGTTTTTT.

As DNA, the CDR3 is TGCGCCAGCAGCTTGAGTTGGGGAGGGGCCTCTGAAGCTTTCTTT. Translated: CASSLSWGGASEAFF. The chain joins TRBV5-1 to TRBJ1-1, with D tentatively TRBD1 (5 bases). CDR3 length: 15 amino acids. Between the trimmed V and J ends, which lost 1 base and 6 bases, there was a span of 16 bases. From germline, CDR1 is SGHRS and CDR2 YFSETQ.

J is TRBJ1-6 and V is TRBV11-2, with TRBD1 as a possible D gene (5 bases). This CDR3 is built from 14 residues. V was pared by 0 bases and J by 12 bases, with 12 bases between. The germline CDR1 and CDR2 sequences are SGHAT and FQNNGV. The CDR3 spells CASSLDPGVGPLHF. CDR3 bases: TGTGCCAGCAGCTTAGATCCGGGGGTTGGACCCCTCCACTTT.

The rearrangement uses TRBV11-2 and TRBJ1-2, with 9 bases lining up with TRBD1. Germline V gene sequence: CDR1 SGHAT, CDR2 FQNNGV. V shed 2 bases, J shed 6 bases, and the junction held 7 bases outside the gene matches. The CDR3 runs 15 residues. Here the CDR3 DNA reads TGTGCCAGCAGCTTACCTGGAGGGGACAGGGATGGCTACACCTTC. Translating gives CASSLPGGDRDGYTF.

The chain couples TRBV19 to TRBJ1-5, with D perhaps TRBD1 (5 bases). This CDR3 is built from 13 residues. Germline V gives CDR1 LNHDA, CDR2 SQIVND (reference sequence). V was trimmed by 2 bases and J by 6 bases, leaving 8 bases between them. CDR3 nucleotides: TGTGCCAGTAGTATACAGGGAGGTCAGCCCCAGCATTTT. It codes for CASSIQGGQPQHF.

The rearrangement links TRBV30 to TRBJ1-6, with D possibly TRBD1 on 5 matching bases. The CDR3 totals 14 residues. The ends were cut back, 2 bases at V and 6 bases at J, with 11 bases in the middle. The V gene's germline CDR1 is GTSNPN and CDR2 SVGIG (reference sequence). The CDR3 region has the DNA TGTGCCTGGAGTTCGGGGGTGGGTAATTCACCCCTCCACTTT. It is translated as CAWSSGVGNSPLHF.

This clone was observed a few times. The chain links TRBV27 to TRBJ2-2, with 7 bases identical to TRBD1. Losses at the gene ends were 4 bases for V and 1 base for J; bases not matched to a gene: 15. The CDR3 is made up of 19 amino acids. CDR1 and CDR2 (germline): MNHEY, SMNVEV (reference sequence). This CDR3 reads CASSWKMGTVGRNTGELFF. The CDR3 DNA follows: TGTGCCAGCAGTTGGAAAATGGGGACAGTGGGGCGGAACACCGGGGAGCTGTTTTTT.

This chain connects TRBV7-2 to TRBJ2-7; D is unclear. This CDR3 region has 14 residues. V dropped 2 bases and J dropped 0 bases, with 8 bases sitting between them. Germline loops: CDR1 SGHTA, CDR2 FQGNSA. CDR3 in DNA: TGTGCCAGCAGCTTACTCGTCAGCTCCTACGAGCAGTACTTC. Its protein product is CASSLLVSSYEQYF.

The chain joins TRBV3-1 (or the pseudogene TRBV3-2) to TRBJ2-1; maybe TRBD2 (5 bases). V shed 4 bases and J shed 1 base, with 14 bases lying between them. The germline CDR1 and CDR2 sequences are LGHDT and YNNKEL (reference sequence). The CDR3 is 16 amino acids. CDR3 DNA sequence: TGTGCCAGCAGCCCCCCGGGAAGGACTTCCTACAATGAGCAGTTCTTC. The encoded protein is CASSPPGRTSYNEQFF.

CDR3 loop: CASSSLGGADTQYF. The CDR3 DNA reads as TGTGCCAGCAGCTCCCTGGGGGGGGCCGATACGCAGTATTTT. The V call is TRBV7-9, the J call TRBJ2-3; D is perhaps TRBD2 (7 bases). The CDR3 loop spans 14 amino acids. V gave up 4 bases and J gave up 6 bases, with 14 bases separating them. Germline CDR1 and CDR2: SEHNR and FQNEAQ (reference sequence).

The V gene is TRBV3-1 (or the pseudogene TRBV3-2), the J gene TRBJ1-6; 9 positions agree with TRBD1. The CDR3 loop spans 15 amino acids. V was pared by 6 bases and J by 7 bases, with 7 bases of the junction left unmatched. The V gene's germline CDR1 is LGHDT and CDR2 YNNKEL (reference sequence). The CDR3 coding sequence is TGTGCCAGCAGAAACGACAGGGGGACAAATTCACCCCTCCACTTT. Translated, it gives CASRNDRGTNSPLHF.